Below, 26 T cell receptor beta chains from the same sample are listed, as sequenced in a study of CD8+CD57+ T cells in acquired aplastic anemia. Genomic DNA served as template for TCR beta VDJ and CDR3 profiling. MiXCR was run by TCRdb on the reads, yielding one entry per CDR3 protein. The data hold 300,000 or so distinct CDR3 sequences, with 45% to 65% observed a single time. Sequencing was carried out using sorted CD4+, CD8+, or CD8+CD57+ T cells (not recorded which) from PBMCs. These receptors all stem from a human donor with severe aplastic anemia or a healthy control (not recorded which).

The chain employs TRBV10-1 and TRBJ2-7, with D perhaps TRBD1 or TRBD2 (5 bases each). The CDR3 spans 14 residues. The V gene's germline CDR1 is WNHNN and CDR2 SYGVQD (reference sequence). V was shortened by 0 bases and J by 3 bases, with 9 bases between the two germline ends. The CDR3 sequence: CASSESGRDYEQYF. The CDR3 coding sequence is TGCGCCAGCAGTGAGTCGGGACGGGACTACGAGCAGTACTTC.

There are many counts of this clonotype. The chain combines TRBV19 with TRBJ1-6, with no clear D. The CDR3 covers 12 residues. Germline assignment: CDR1 LNHDA and CDR2 SQIVND (reference sequence). V was clipped by 3 bases and J by 7 bases, with 4 bases between them. The CDR3 reads CASSIWNSPLHF. DNA for the CDR3: TGTGCCAGTAGTATTTGGAATTCACCCCTCCACTTT.

The chain uses TRBV29-1 and TRBJ2-7, with TRBD1 matching 12 bases. Germline V lookup: CDR1 SQVTM, CDR2 ANQGSEA. CDR3 length: 14 amino acids. J gave up 4 bases and V 4 bases, and 5 bases lay outside the gene matches. This CDR3 is CSVVGDRGHYEQYF. The CDR3 bases are TGCAGCGTTGTGGGGGACAGGGGGCATTACGAGCAGTACTTC.

The CDR3: CASSSLGTATGELFF. Written as DNA, the CDR3 is TGTGCCAGCAGCTCCCTCGGGACAGCCACCGGGGAGCTGTTTTTT. This chain joins TRBV7-9 and TRBJ2-2; 7 bases fit TRBD1. This CDR3 region has 15 residues. Germline V gives CDR1 SEHNR, CDR2 FQNEAQ (reference sequence). The trim removed 4 bases at V and 4 bases at J, leaving 6 bases unmatched.

This clonotype was seen ten or more times. The chain uses TRBV28 and TRBJ2-7; no clear D gene. The CDR3 contains 12 residues. Germline loops: CDR1 MDHEN, CDR2 SYDVKM. V dropped 3 bases and J dropped 7 bases, with 10 bases sitting between them. The CDR3 DNA sequence: TGTGCCAGCAGTTTCTCGGGCGGTGAGCAGTACTTC. This gives the protein CASSFSGGEQYF.

This clonotype was seen at least ten times. V and J are TRBV29-1 and TRBJ2-3; D not resolved. Germline CDR1 is SQVTM and CDR2 is ANQGSEA. V lost 4 bases and J lost 2, with 10 bases in between. This CDR3 comprises 13 residues. DNA of the CDR3: TGCAGCGTTGTAAGTGGATCCACAGATACGCAGTATTTT. Translated: CSVVSGSTDTQYF.

This clonotype has a count of ten or more. V usage is TRBV5-5 and J usage is TRBJ1-1, with 8 bases that match TRBD1. Trimming took 4 bases from V and 4 from J; bases not matched to a gene: 21. Germline CDR1 and CDR2: SGHKS and YYEKEE (reference sequence). This CDR3 spans 19 amino acids. CDR3 nucleotides: TGTGCCAGCAGCCCTCCCGAGCGGACAGGGTTTTTCGGGAGCACTGAAGCTTTCTTT. As protein: CASSPPERTGFFGSTEAFF.

The chain joins TRBV6-2 or TRBV6-3 to TRBJ2-2, with 8 bases lining up with TRBD2. The CDR3 contains 22 residues. The V gene end was trimmed by 4 bases and the J gene end by 3 bases; junction bases not matched to a gene: 25. Germline lookup yields CDR1 MNHEY and CDR2 SVGEGT. The CDR3 DNA sequence: TGTGCCAGCAGTTTAATATCACCGGGACTAGGGGGGTTACTCACCTACACCGGGGAGCTGTTTTTT. It yields the protein CASSLISPGLGGLLTYTGELFF.

A word on this clonotype: One end of the junction does not line up with germline, which may come from a read error. The chain joins TRBV6-1 to TRBJ2-7; tentative D call: TRBD1 (6 bases). Germline values: CDR1 MNHNS, CDR2 SASEGT. This CDR3 contains 14 residues. The CDR3 sequence is CTSRPRDKAYEQYF. The DNA for the CDR3 is TGCACCAGCAGGCCCCGGGACAAGGCCTACGAGCAGTACTTC.

J is TRBJ2-1 and V is TRBV9; D remains unclear. CDR3 length: 14 amino acids. V was trimmed by 9 bases and J by 7 bases, leaving 20 bases between them. The germline gives CDR1 SGDLS, CDR2 YYNGEE. This CDR3 reads CATSGDLGGNEQFF. The CDR3 DNA is TGTGCCACCAGTGGAGATTTGGGTGGAAATGAGCAGTTCTTC.

V usage is TRBV20-1 and J usage is TRBJ2-3, with 7 bases aligning to TRBD2. CDR3 length: 14 amino acids. Germline-derived CDR1 and CDR2 are DFQATT and SNEGSKA (reference sequence). V lost 4 bases to trimming and J lost 4 bases; unmatched junction nucleotides: 8. In DNA form, the CDR3 reads TGCAGTGCTAAGGATCGCGGGAGCGCAGATACGCAGTATTTT. This codes for CSAKDRGSADTQYF.

This clonotype was recorded only once. The gene calls are TRBV2 and TRBJ2-7; D not resolved. The CDR3 extends over 11 amino acids. V was cut by 3 bases and J by 3 bases, with 3 bases left in between. Per germline, CDR1 SNHLY and CDR2 FYNNEI. The chain's CDR3 is CASSDDYEQYF. The CDR3 DNA follows: TGTGCCAGCAGTGACGACTACGAGCAGTACTTC.

This clonotype was seen ten or more times. The rearrangement links TRBV5-1 to TRBJ2-1; a possible D gene is TRBD2 (5 bases). The germline V gene has CDR1 SGHRS and CDR2 YFSETQ. This CDR3 is built from 16 residues. With 3 bases removed from V and 0 bases from J, the gap between germline ends came to 13 bases. In DNA form, the CDR3 reads TGCGCCAGCAGCTCCCTAGCTAGAAGCTCCTACAATGAGCAGTTCTTC. Translation: CASSSLARSSYNEQFF.

On this clonotype: The junction departs from the called germline gene at one end, perhaps through a read error. The V gene is TRBV7-7, the J gene TRBJ2-1; 9 nucleotides agree with TRBD1. The CDR3 is 15 residues long. Germline V gene lookup returns CDR1 SSHAT and CDR2 FNYEAQ (reference sequence). The CDR3 nucleotides read TGTGCTAGCAGCCCAAGGACAGGGGTGGGCACTGAGCAGTTCTTC. It yields the protein CASSPRTGVGTEQFF.

This clonotype was detected many times. This chain connects TRBV4-2 to TRBJ1-5, with D possibly matching TRBD1 (5 bases). Germline loops: CDR1 LGHNA, CDR2 YNFKEQ. V was trimmed by 7 bases and J by 11 bases, leaving 18 bases between them. This CDR3 contains 13 residues. In DNA form, the CDR3 reads TGTGCCAGCATTCCCACTGGTGGGGGAACCCAGCATTTT. It codes for CASIPTGGGTQHF.

This clonotype was counted ten times or more. The chain links TRBV27 to TRBJ2-5; a weak D match, TRBD2 (6 bases). Germline CDR1 reads MNHEY; CDR2 reads SMNVEV (reference sequence). This CDR3 region has 13 residues. V was clipped by 8 bases and J by 4 bases, with 14 bases between them. CDR3: CASAGTPVETQYF. As DNA, the CDR3 is TGTGCCAGCGCCGGGACTCCAGTAGAGACCCAGTACTTC.

This chain uses TRBV7-9 with TRBJ1-4; a weak D match, TRBD1 (5 bases). The length of the CDR3 is 14 residues. Per germline, CDR1 SEHNR and CDR2 FQNEAQ (reference sequence). The V gene lost 5 bases and the J gene lost 7 bases, with 14 bases spanning the gap. CDR3 amino acids: CASSPTGSSEKLFF. The CDR3 DNA reads TGTGCCAGCAGCCCCACAGGTTCGAGTGAAAAACTGTTTTTT.

In this sample, this clonotype turned up a few times. V usage is TRBV11-1 and J usage is TRBJ2-7; D is perhaps TRBD2 (6 bases). There are 15 residues in the CDR3. Germline lookup yields CDR1 SGHAT and CDR2 FQDESV (reference sequence). V lost 5 bases, J lost 6 bases, and 20 bases lay in between. The DNA of the CDR3 is TGTGCCAGCAGCCTATCCGGGACTCTGGGCGCCGAGCAGTACTTC. Translated: CASSLSGTLGAEQYF.

V usage is TRBV12-2 and J usage is TRBJ2-7. TRBV12-2 constitutes a pseudogene. This CDR3 comprises 18 residues. The CDR3 DNA reads as TGTGCAAGTCGCTTTGTGTTCGACGGTGCGCGGGAGTACTACGAGCAGTACTTC. It specifies CASRFVFDGAREYYEQYF.

This clonotype was seen ten or more times. The chain employs TRBV12-3 or TRBV12-4 and TRBJ2-7; 9 nucleotides agree with TRBD1. With V trimmed by 7 bases and J by 1 base, 8 bases remained unmatched. This CDR3 spans 15 amino acids. The CDR3 DNA sequence: TGTGCCAGCACCTCCGGGACAGGGTCTTCCTACGAGCAGTACTTC. Translating it yields CASTSGTGSSYEQYF.

This clonotype was detected only a few times. The chain carries TRBV15 and TRBJ2-6; unclear D gene. Germline assignment: CDR1 LNHNV and CDR2 YYDKDF (reference sequence). CDR3 length equals 17 residues. Trimming left V 0 bases short and J 1 base short, with 10 bases between. CDR3 in DNA: TGTGCCACCAGCAGAGAGCCAGCTACATCTGGGGCCAACGTCCTGACTTTC. Residues: CATSREPATSGANVLTF.

This rearrangement joins TRBV15 to TRBJ2-7; D may correspond to TRBD1 or TRBD2 (5 bases each). Deletions cut 5 bases from V and 1 base from J, with 12 bases between. The CDR3 loop spans 14 amino acids. Germline V CDR1 and CDR2: LNHNV, YYDKDF (reference sequence). The CDR3 protein is CATSLQDLSYEQYF. The CDR3 bases are TGTGCCACCAGCCTACAGGACTTATCCTACGAGCAGTACTTC.

This clonotype was counted at least ten times. The V and J genes are TRBV9 and TRBJ1-2; a possible D gene is TRBD1 (6 bases). The germline gives CDR1 SGDLS, CDR2 YYNGEE. There are 15 residues in the CDR3. Trimming took off 3 bases at V and 2 bases at J, with 14 bases between the two ends. In nucleotides, the CDR3 is TGTGCCAGCAGCGCACAGGGAGGACAGAACTATGGCTACACCTTC. Its protein is CASSAQGGQNYGYTF.

The chain couples TRBV7-8 to TRBJ1-5; D is undetermined. V lost 1 base to trimming and J lost 6 bases, with 4 bases between them. The germline CDR1 and CDR2 sequences are SGHVS and FQNEAQ. This CDR3 contains 12 residues. The CDR3 sequence: CASSLDTQPQHF. In nucleotides, the CDR3 is TGTGCCAGCAGCTTAGACACTCAGCCCCAGCATTTT.

This chain links TRBV29-1 with TRBJ2-5, with 8 bases fitting TRBD1. The CDR3 extends over 12 amino acids. After removal of 6 bases from V and 2 bases from J, the junction contained 2 bases not matched to a gene. Germline V gives CDR1 SQVTM, CDR2 ANQGSEA. The CDR3, as DNA: TGCAGCGTGGGGACAGGACAAGAGACCCAGTACTTC. As protein: CSVGTGQETQYF.

CDR3 nucleotides: TGTGCCAGCAGTTTTTCTGGGAATGTATCACCCCTCCACTTT. Its protein is CASSFSGNVSPLHF. V gene TRBV12-3 or TRBV12-4 combines with J gene TRBJ1-6; D gene uncertain. The CDR3 spans 14 residues. Trimming took off 3 bases at V and 10 bases at J, with 13 bases between the two ends.